This TCR beta chain was identified in a study of glioma-infiltrating T cells. TCR alpha and beta CDR3 regions were amplified from RNA using iRepertoire nested multiplex PCR. One-step reverse transcription and amplification started from about 100-400 ng of tissue mRNA or PBMC total RNA. Each CDR3 protein gets one entry after TCRdb re-called the multiplex PCR reads with MiXCR. The sample contains 84,000 or so distinct CDR3 sequences, under 30% of which appear only once. The CDR3 loop spans 15 amino acids. Germline CDR1 and CDR2: MNHNS and SASEGT. A word on this clonotype: Its cognate antigen is unknown.

General study results and limits: Non-neoplastic patients had below-expected tissue-blood divergence, while all gliomas exceeded expectation. CDR3 overlap between tissue and blood was very small.

This TCR came from a human donor with low-grade glioma or glioblastoma, undergoing nonglioma brain surgery, or in good health (not recorded which). Material: glioma tissue, nonneoplastic brain tissue, or PBMCs (not recorded which). V and J are TRBV6-1 and TRBJ2-1; D call uncertain. The CDR3 here is CVSTPTLLTYNEQFF. DNA for the CDR3: TGTGTTAGCACCCCGACGCTCCTTACTTACAATGAGCAGTTCTTC.